This T cell receptor beta chain was retrieved from a study of shared clonotypes between healthy human individuals. All donors qualified as healthy HIV-negative adults and had experienced no recent acute infections or vaccinations. The V and J ends lost 5 bases and 0 bases respectively, with 14 bases between them. The CDR3 runs to 15 residues. Per the germline V gene, CDR1 is SGHTA and CDR2 is FQGTGA. Original analysis: Sequence data from immunoSEQ were junction-only and lacked quality scores; consequently, filtering differed. Clones were sequenced by immunoSEQ multiplex PCR, and TCRdb holds only the in-frame ones, with some missing. Clone size and the V and J calls come from that table; the DNA yielded D and trimming. Of hundreds of thousands of clones detected, approximately 79% appear once; the ten largest clones hold 1.5% to 2%.

The sequence was collected from a woman in her twenties or thirties in good health. The sample taken for sequencing was memory CD4+ T cells sorted from blood. Subset described: CD45RA-negative fraction. The chain carries TRBV7-3 and TRBJ2-7, with D perhaps matching TRBD1 or TRBD2 (6 bases each). CDR3 nucleotide sequence: TGTGCCAGCAGCCCCGGAGGGGGGTTCTCCTACGAGCAGTACTTC. This encodes CASSPGGGFSYEQYF.